The rows below give T cell receptor beta chains drawn from one sample of a study of T-cell reconstitution after alpha-beta-depleted transplantation in children. TCRdb called the PCR reads again in MiXCR, with one record for every CDR3 protein. This table has 450,000 to 600,000 distinct CDR3 sequences, about a sixth appearing once. Sequencing used PBMCs from the stem cell graft donor, obtained from the stem cell graft. The receptors here all came from a human donor who donated a stem cell graft to a child with acute lymphoblastic leukemia. CDR3s include the opening cysteine and the closing phenylalanine or tryptophan. Fields, in order: V gene, clone size, D gene, J gene, CDR3 protein, CDR3 DNA. D genes are given only for firm matches. Expanded clones get a size class; other rows say once, few or many, or leave the size out.

TRBV3-1	.	TRBD2	TRBJ2-7	CASSQDMRAGLNSYEQYF	TGTGCCAGCAGCCAAGATATGAGAGCGGGGCTGAATTCCTACGAGCAGTACTTC
TRBV7-9	.	.	TRBJ2-5	CAGPDSQETQYF	TGTGCCGGCCCGGACAGCCAAGAGACCCAGTACTTC
TRBV27	few	.	TRBJ1-2	CASSYGPPYGYTF	TGTGCCAGCAGTTACGGGCCCCCGTATGGCTACACCTTC
TRBV13	.	TRBD1	TRBJ2-3	CASSLFGTGPQYF	TGTGCCAGCAGCTTATTCGGGACAGGCCCCCAGTATTTT
TRBV5-1	.	TRBD2	TRBJ2-1	CASRPMPGLAGVGHSYNEQFF	TGCGCCAGCAGGCCAATGCCGGGACTAGCGGGAGTGGGGCACTCCTACAATGAGCAGTTCTTC
TRBV6-4	few	.	TRBJ1-2	CASSDSKRGKNYGYTF	TGTGCCAGCAGTGACTCGAAGAGAGGCAAAAACTATGGCTACACCTTC
TRBV5-4	.	.	TRBJ1-5	CASSLGAGQPQHF	TGTGCCAGCAGCTTAGGGGCAGGCCAGCCCCAGCATTTT
TRBV5-6	.	TRBD2	TRBJ2-7	CASSLASGYSYEQYF	TGTGCCAGCAGCTTGGCTAGCGGATACTCCTACGAGCAGTACTTC
TRBV29-1	few	TRBD1	TRBJ2-1	CSGGQGRYNEQFF	TGCAGCGGGGGACAGGGGAGGTACAATGAGCAGTTCTTC
TRBV3-1	few	.	TRBJ2-1	CASTPIGSSYNEQFF	TGTGCCAGCACCCCCATCGGCAGCTCCTACAATGAGCAGTTCTTC
TRBV24-1	few	TRBD2	TRBJ2-1	CATSDRGTRANEQFF	TGTGCCACCAGTGATCGGGGGACTAGGGCCAATGAGCAGTTCTTC
TRBV20-1	few	TRBD2	TRBJ2-7	CSARDPGLAGYEQYF	TGCAGTGCTAGAGATCCGGGACTAGCGGGCTACGAGCAGTACTTC
TRBV7-6	few	TRBD2	TRBJ2-1	CASSSFPSGRDTQFF	TGTGCCAGCAGCTCGTTCCCTAGCGGGAGGGATACCCAGTTCTTC
TRBV7-9	.	.	TRBJ1-5	CASSSADSPNQPQHF	TGTGCCAGCAGCTCCGCGGACAGCCCCAATCAGCCCCAGCATTTT
TRBV5-1	.	TRBD1	TRBJ2-5	CASSLRTGGQETQYF	TGCGCCAGCAGCTTGAGGACAGGGGGACAAGAGACCCAGTACTTC
TRBV4-1	few	.	TRBJ1-2	CASSQVGGLGYTF	TGCGCCAGCAGCCAAGTTGGGGGGCTTGGCTACACCTTC
TRBV3-1	few	.	TRBJ2-7	CASSQRVPTILDEQYF	TGTGCCAGCAGCCAAAGGGTACCTACAATTCTCGACGAGCAGTACTTC
TRBV5-1	few	.	TRBJ1-1	CASSFATGVDTEAFF	TGCGCCAGCAGCTTCGCCACGGGTGTCGACACTGAAGCTTTCTTT
TRBV12-3/TRBV12-4	few	.	TRBJ1-1	CASSLTGQSEAFF	TGTGCCAGCAGTTTAACAGGGCAATCTGAAGCTTTCTTT
TRBV11-2	.	.	TRBJ2-3	CASGRGIGTSGRRTDTQYF	TGTGCCAGCGGCCGGGGGATTGGGACGAGCGGAAGACGCACAGATACGCAGTATTTT
TRBV28	few	TRBD1	TRBJ2-1	CASSPSGTGQFF	TGTGCCAGCAGTCCTTCCGGGACAGGACAGTTCTTC
TRBV9	few	TRBD2	TRBJ2-1	CASSVRGAGGFDEQFF	TGTGCCAGCAGCGTGCGGGGAGCGGGAGGGTTCGATGAGCAGTTCTTC
TRBV11-2	.	TRBD2	TRBJ2-6	CASSTSLGRGEFPSGANVLTF	TGTGCCAGCAGTACCTCACTAGGGAGGGGCGAATTCCCCTCTGGGGCCAACGTCCTGACTTTC
TRBV5-1	.	.	TRBJ1-6	CASSAGTSNSPLHF	TGCGCCAGCAGCGCAGGGACCTCGAATTCACCCCTCCACTTT
TRBV4-1	many	.	TRBJ1-1	CASSQGRQSTNTEAFF	TGCGCCAGCAGCCAAGGTAGACAGTCCACGAACACTGAAGCTTTCTTT
TRBV19	few	.	TRBJ2-2	CASSAAGMGDTGELFF	TGTGCCAGTAGTGCCGCCGGGATGGGGGACACCGGGGAGCTGTTTTTT
TRBV27	.	.	TRBJ2-4	CASSSPYRSENIQYF	TGTGCCAGCAGTTCCCCATACAGGAGTGAAAACATTCAGTACTTC
TRBV20-1	few	TRBD1	TRBJ1-2	CSARGTGRLSYGYTF	TGCAGTGCTAGGGGGACAGGGAGGTTAAGCTATGGCTACACCTTC
TRBV5-1	few	TRBD2	TRBJ2-3	CASSLPGLAGGGDTQYF	TGCGCCAGCAGCTTGCCGGGACTAGCGGGAGGAGGAGATACGCAGTATTTT
TRBV29-1	.	.	TRBJ2-7	CSVVAGGYYEQYF	TGCAGCGTTGTGGCAGGGGGGTACTACGAGCAGTACTTC
TRBV19	.	.	TRBJ2-3	CASSNGGTDTQYF	TGTGCCAGTAGTAACGGAGGCACAGATACGCAGTATTTT
TRBV4-1	.	TRBD2	TRBJ2-3	CASSLRLAGDTDTQYF	TGCGCCAGCAGCCTGAGGCTAGCGGGGGACACAGATACGCAGTATTTT
TRBV6-4	.	.	TRBJ2-3	CASSETPGTDTQYF	TGTGCCAGCAGTGAGACGCCGGGTACAGATACGCAGTATTTT
TRBV14	few	TRBD2	TRBJ2-1	CASSQEAGLALYEQFF	TGTGCCAGCAGCCAAGAAGCCGGACTAGCCTTATACGAGCAGTTCTTC
TRBV19	.	TRBD1	TRBJ2-7	CASSPRDRQYEQYF	TGTGCCAGTAGTCCTCGGGACAGACAGTACGAGCAGTACTTC
TRBV3-1	.	.	TRBJ2-7	CASSQDSGLREQYF	TGTGCCAGCAGCCAAGACTCAGGACTCCGGGAGCAGTACTTC
TRBV7-9	.	.	TRBJ1-1	CASSPRVSGLMNTEAFF	TGTGCCAGCAGCCCCCGGGTGTCGGGGCTCATGAACACTGAAGCTTTCTTT